This TCR beta chain came from a study of T-cell memory formation after mild COVID-19 (dated by TCRdb to the early 2020s). Regarding the study in general: TCR sequence clusters from the two donors were found to be largely donor specific. In two donors, T-cell clones that expanded and contracted after mild COVID-19 were followed by sequencing TCRalpha and TCRbeta repertoires longitudinally. Two young, previously healthy adult volunteers, one female and one male, were included in the cohort. General conclusions and limits of the study: Some responding clones were detected in pre-infection memory, which suggested that pre-existing cross-reactive memory T cells had joined the SARS-CoV-2 response. The second-wave clones that peaked on day 37 were not confirmed to be SARS-CoV-2 specific. Clones contracting from day 15 to 85 had balanced CD4/CD8 phenotypes, while a second wave expanding from day 15 to 37 was biased towards CD4+. Contracting CD4+ clones were located mainly in the CM and EM memory subsets, whereas CD8+ clones were found to be enriched in EMRA. Only two mild cases were covered in the study, and larger cohorts including severe cases with pre-infection samples were considered necessary.

CDR1 SGHTA and CDR2 FQGNSA are derived from the germline V gene. V loses 4 bases of germline sequence and J loses 2 bases, and the interval between the two ends is 5 bases. CDR3 length: 12 amino acids, cysteine to phenylalanine. The read is trimmed to its CDR3 DNA, 36 bases read in frame from base 1. At least ten counts were recorded for this clonotype. Its antigen is not yet known. No quality values exist for individual bases; no much larger clone is one base distant. Ficoll-Paque density gradient centrifugation was used to isolate PBMCs. Sequencing was carried out with an Illumina NovaSeq 6000. TCRalpha and TCRbeta cDNA libraries were built by 5'RACE with constant-segment primers, adding sample barcodes and unique molecular identifiers. Trizol reagent was used to extract RNA from every sample. The libraries were amplified in two PCR steps, and the second step added a second sample barcode and Illumina TruSeq adapters. Sequencing of libraries was performed on an Illumina NovaSeq with 2 x 150 bp paired-end reads. In the source study's methods: Reads were demultiplexed and collapsed into UMI-guided consensus sequences with migec v1.2.7. Using mixcr v2.1.11, the UMI consensuses were aligned to TRA and TRB V and J templates and assembled into clonotypes. A clonotype was counted as expanded or contracted only when both edgeR and NoisET called the clonotype significant, with the noise models trained on biological replicates. For edgeR calls, the cutoffs were a false discovery rate-adjusted p below 0.01 and a log2 fold-change threshold of 1. As an exploratory analysis of dynamics, max-normalized trajectories of the 1000 most abundant clonotypes were examined with PCA combined with hierarchical clustering. Separately sequenced CD4+ and CD8+ repertoires were used to assign the CD4 or CD8 phenotype of responding clones. In-frame beta chains were kept once TCRdb had trimmed the public reads at Q25 with fastp and called clones with MiXCR. Each record represents a unique CDR3 protein, reported with the most common genes and DNA among its rows. The V and J calls were determined by TCRdb, not by the authors. Counted in this sample were tens of thousands of distinct CDR3 sequences; more than 9.5% of them appeared once. The ten largest clonotypes hold around 30% of the sample.

Sample: PBMCs or a T cell subset sorted from them (not recorded which). The receptor was isolated from a man aged 18-30 years who had mild COVID-19 (a few samples of this study predate the infection). The sample titles of this study are shuffled in the database, so cell type and time point are left out; the donor was told from shared clones. This chain joins TRBV7-2 to TRBJ2-5; no confident D gene assignment can be made. The CDR3 corresponds to CASSSIQETQYF. The bases are TGTGCCAGCAGCTCTATTCAAGAGACCCAGTACTTC. With the portions outside the CDR3 filled from the reference TRBV7-2 and TRBJ2-5 genes, the complete variable region becomes GAGVSQSPSNKVTEKGKDVELRCDPISGHTALYWYRQSLGQGLEFLIYFQGNSAPDKSGLPSDRFSAERTGGSVSTLTIQRTQQEDSAVYLCASSSIQETQYFGPGTRLLVL.